This T cell receptor beta chain was sequenced in a study of blood T cell repertoires in COVID-19. This clone was picked up one time. Assay: immunoSEQ multiplex PCR; the TCRdb copy retains only in-frame clones and omits some. Of 180,000 or so clones in the sample, over 80% are singletons; the top ten hold 10% to 15%. The germline V gene encodes CDR1 SGHAT and CDR2 FQNNGV. V lost 5 bases and J lost 3, with 14 bases in between. The CDR3 totals 15 residues. The source of this sequence is a woman aged 60 to 75 who had recovered from COVID-19. V gene TRBV11-2 combines with J gene TRBJ2-1; TRBD2 is a possible D gene (5 bases). Sequencing was done on a sample of PBMCs or T cells enriched from blood (not recorded which). CDR3 sequence (DNA): TGTGCCAGCAGCCGGGGAGTGAGTAACTACAATGAGCAGTTCTTC. It translates to CASSRGVSNYNEQFF.